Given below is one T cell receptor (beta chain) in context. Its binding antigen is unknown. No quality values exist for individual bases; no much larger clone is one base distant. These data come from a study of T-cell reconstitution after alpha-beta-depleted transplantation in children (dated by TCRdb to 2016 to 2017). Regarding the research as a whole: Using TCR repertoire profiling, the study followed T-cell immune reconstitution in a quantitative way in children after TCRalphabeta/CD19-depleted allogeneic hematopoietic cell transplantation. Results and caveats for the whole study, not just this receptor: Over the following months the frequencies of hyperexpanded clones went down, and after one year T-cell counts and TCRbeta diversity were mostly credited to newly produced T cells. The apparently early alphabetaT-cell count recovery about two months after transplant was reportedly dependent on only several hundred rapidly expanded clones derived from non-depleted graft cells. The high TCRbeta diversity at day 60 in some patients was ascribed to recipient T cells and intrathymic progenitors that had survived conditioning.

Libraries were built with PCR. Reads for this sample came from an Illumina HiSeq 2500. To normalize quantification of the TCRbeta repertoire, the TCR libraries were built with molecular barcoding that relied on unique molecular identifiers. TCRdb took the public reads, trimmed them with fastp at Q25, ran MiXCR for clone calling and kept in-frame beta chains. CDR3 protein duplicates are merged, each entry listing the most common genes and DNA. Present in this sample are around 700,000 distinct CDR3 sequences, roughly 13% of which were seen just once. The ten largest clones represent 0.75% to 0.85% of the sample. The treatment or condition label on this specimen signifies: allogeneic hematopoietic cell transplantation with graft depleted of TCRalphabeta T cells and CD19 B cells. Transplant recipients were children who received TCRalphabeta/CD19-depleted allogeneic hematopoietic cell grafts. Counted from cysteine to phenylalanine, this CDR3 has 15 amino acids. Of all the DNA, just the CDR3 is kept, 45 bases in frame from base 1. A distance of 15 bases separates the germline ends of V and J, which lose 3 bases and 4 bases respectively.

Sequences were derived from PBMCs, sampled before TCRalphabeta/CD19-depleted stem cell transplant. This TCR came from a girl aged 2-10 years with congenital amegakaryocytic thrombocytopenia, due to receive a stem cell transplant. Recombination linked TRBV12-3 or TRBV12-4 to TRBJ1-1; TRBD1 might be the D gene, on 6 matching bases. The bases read TGTGCCAGCAGTTTCCTTACAGGGATCGGCACTGAAGCTTTCTTT. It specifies CASSFLTGIGTEAFF.